This TCR beta chain was observed in a study of siplizumab effects on memory and regulatory T cells. Study-wide results and limits: Roughly 75-96% of proliferating CD4+ or CD8+ clones lacked a naive or memory phenotype that could be assigned. Naive T cells were seemingly more diverse than memory cells, and major contributions to the alloresponse seemed to be made by them. Most alloreactive clones went unmapped to unstimulated subsets; only a minor fraction mapped. Reactions containing siplizumab showed mappable alloreactive CD4+ clones averaging approximately 70% Treg-derived, versus 25% to 30% in controls.

As for this clone: The antigen is unknown.

The assay was immunoSEQ multiplex PCR, and TCRdb's table has in-frame clones only and misses some. This table holds 95,000 to 100,000 clones, roughly 91% found once. This clonotype was obtained from a human donor in good health. Input material: non-Treg CD4+ T cells sorted from blood.

The CDR3 protein is CASSIRHGLDYEQYF. In DNA, the CDR3 is TGTGCCAGCAGCATAAGACACGGACTGGACTACGAGCAGTACTTC. This chain links TRBV5-5 with TRBJ2-7, with D possibly being TRBD2 (5 bases). V was clipped by 4 bases and J by 3 bases, with 17 bases between them. This CDR3 region has 15 residues. Germline V gives CDR1 SGHKS, CDR2 YYEKEE (reference sequence).